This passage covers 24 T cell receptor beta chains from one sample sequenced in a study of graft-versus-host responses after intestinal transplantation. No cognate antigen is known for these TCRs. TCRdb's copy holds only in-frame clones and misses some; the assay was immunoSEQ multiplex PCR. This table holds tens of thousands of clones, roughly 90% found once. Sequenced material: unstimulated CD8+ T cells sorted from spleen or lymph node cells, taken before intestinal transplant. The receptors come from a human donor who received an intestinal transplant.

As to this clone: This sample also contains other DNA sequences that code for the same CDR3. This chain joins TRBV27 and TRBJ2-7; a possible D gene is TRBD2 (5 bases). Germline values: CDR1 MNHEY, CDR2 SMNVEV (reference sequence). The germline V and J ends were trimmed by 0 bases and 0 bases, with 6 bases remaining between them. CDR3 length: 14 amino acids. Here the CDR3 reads CASSLSGGSYEQYF. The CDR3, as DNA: TGTGCCAGCAGTTTATCTGGAGGCTCCTACGAGCAGTACTTC.

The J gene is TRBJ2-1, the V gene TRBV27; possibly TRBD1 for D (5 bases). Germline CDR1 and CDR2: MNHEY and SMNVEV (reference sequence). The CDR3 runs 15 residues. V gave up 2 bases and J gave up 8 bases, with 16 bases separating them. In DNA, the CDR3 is TGTGCCAGCAGTTTACGATGGACACTCTCCCATGAGCAGTTCTTC. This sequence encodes CASSLRWTLSHEQFF.

In DNA, the CDR3 is TGTGCCAGCAGCTCGGGACAGGGGGACTACGAGCAGTACTTC. This encodes CASSSGQGDYEQYF. V is TRBV7-8 and J is TRBJ2-7; 11 bases fit TRBD1. The CDR3 is 14 amino acids. CDR1 is SGHVS and CDR2 is FQNEAQ in the germline V gene. After removal of 4 bases from V and 3 bases from J, the junction contained 2 bases not matched to a gene.

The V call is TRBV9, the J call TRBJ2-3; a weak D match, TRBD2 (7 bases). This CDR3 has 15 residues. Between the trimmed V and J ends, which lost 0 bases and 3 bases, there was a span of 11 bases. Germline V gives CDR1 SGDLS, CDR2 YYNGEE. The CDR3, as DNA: TGTGCCAGCAGCGTAGAAGGGGGGGGGACAGATACGCAGTATTTT. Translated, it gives CASSVEGGGTDTQYF. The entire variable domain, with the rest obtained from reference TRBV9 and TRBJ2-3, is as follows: DSGVTQTPKHLITATGQRVTLRCSPRSGDLSVYWYQQSLDQGLQFLIQYYNGEERAKGNILERFSAQQFPDLHSELNLSSLELGDSALYFCASSVEGGGTDTQYFGPGTRLTVL.

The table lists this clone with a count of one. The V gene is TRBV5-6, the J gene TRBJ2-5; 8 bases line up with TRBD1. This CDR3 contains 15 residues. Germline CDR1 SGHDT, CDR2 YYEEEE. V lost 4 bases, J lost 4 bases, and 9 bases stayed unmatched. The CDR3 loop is CASSTGQGRGETQYF. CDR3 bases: TGTGCCAGCAGCACCGGACAGGGCCGGGGAGAGACCCAGTACTTC.

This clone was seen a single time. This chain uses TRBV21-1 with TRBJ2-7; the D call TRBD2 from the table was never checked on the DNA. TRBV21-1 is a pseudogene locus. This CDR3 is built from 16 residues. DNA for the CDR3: TGTGCCAGCAGCGCGGTCCTAGCGGGAGGCCACTACGAGCAGTACTTC. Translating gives CASSAVLAGGHYEQYF.

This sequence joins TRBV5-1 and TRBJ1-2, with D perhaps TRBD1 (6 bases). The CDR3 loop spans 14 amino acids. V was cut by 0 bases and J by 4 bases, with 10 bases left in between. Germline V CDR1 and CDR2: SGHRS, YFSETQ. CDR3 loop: CASSLAGEVYGYTF. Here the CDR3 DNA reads TGCGCCAGCAGCTTGGCAGGGGAAGTCTATGGCTACACCTTC. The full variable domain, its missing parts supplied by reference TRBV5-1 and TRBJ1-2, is KAGVTQTPRYLIKTRGQQVTLSCSPISGHRSVSWYQQTPGQGLQFLFEYFSETQRNKGNFPGRFSGRQFSNSRSEMNVSTLELGDSALYLCASSLAGEVYGYTFGSGTRLTVV.

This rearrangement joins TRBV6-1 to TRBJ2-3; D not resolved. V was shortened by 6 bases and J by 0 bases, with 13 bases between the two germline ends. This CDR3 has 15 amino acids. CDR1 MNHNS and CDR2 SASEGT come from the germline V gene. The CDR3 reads CASRVRHFSTDTQYF. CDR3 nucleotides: TGTGCCAGCAGAGTAAGACACTTTAGCACAGATACGCAGTATTTT.

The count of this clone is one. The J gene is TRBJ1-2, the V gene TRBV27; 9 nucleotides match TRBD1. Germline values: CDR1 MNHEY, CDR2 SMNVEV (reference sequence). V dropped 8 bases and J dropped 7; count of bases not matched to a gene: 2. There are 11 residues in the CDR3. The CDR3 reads CASGTGPGYTF. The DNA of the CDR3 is TGTGCCAGCGGGACAGGGCCTGGCTACACCTTC.

In DNA, the CDR3 is TGCGCCAGCAGCCTTCGGGACACAGATCAGCCCCAGCATTTT. As protein: CASSLRDTDQPQHF. V is TRBV10-2 and J is TRBJ1-5; TRBD1 might be the D (6 bases). The germline V gene encodes CDR1 WSHSY and CDR2 SAAADI. CDR3 size: 14 residues. V gave up 6 bases and J gave up 5 bases, with 14 bases separating them.

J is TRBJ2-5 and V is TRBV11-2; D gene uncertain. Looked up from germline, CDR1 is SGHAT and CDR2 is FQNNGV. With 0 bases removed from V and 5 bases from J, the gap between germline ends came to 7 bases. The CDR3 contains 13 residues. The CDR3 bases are TGTGCCAGCAGCTTAGAAGGCGGTGAGACCCAGTACTTC. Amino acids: CASSLEGGETQYF.

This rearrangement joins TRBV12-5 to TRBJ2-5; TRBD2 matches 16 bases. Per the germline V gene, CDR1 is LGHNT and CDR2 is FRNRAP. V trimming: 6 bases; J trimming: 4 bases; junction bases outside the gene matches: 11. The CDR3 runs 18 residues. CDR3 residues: CASGGPGLAGGPGETQYF. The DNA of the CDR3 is TGTGCTAGTGGGGGACCGGGACTAGCGGGGGGGCCCGGAGAGACCCAGTACTTC.

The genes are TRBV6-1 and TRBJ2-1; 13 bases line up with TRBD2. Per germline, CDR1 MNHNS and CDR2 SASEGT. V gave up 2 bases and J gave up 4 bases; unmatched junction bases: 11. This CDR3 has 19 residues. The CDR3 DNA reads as TGTGCCAGCAGTGAAACGTTGAGACTAGCGGGGGGTTCATACAATGAGCAGTTCTTC. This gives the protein CASSETLRLAGGSYNEQFF.

The DNA for the CDR3 is TGCGCCAGCAGCTCGTCGGACAGTGGGAGGGCCATGGATGAGCAGTTCTTC. Translation gives CASSSSDSGRAMDEQFF. The rearrangement joins TRBV5-1 to TRBJ2-1, with a weak D call TRBD2 (7 bases). V was shortened by 3 bases and J by 8 bases, with 24 bases between the two germline ends. Germline V gives CDR1 SGHRS, CDR2 YFSETQ. This CDR3 contains 17 residues. Drawing the rest from reference TRBV5-1 and TRBJ2-1, the complete variable domain is KAGVTQTPRYLIKTRGQQVTLSCSPISGHRSVSWYQQTPGQGLQFLFEYFSETQRNKGNFPGRFSGRQFSNSRSEMNVSTLELGDSALYLCASSSSDSGRAMDEQFFGPGTRLTVL.

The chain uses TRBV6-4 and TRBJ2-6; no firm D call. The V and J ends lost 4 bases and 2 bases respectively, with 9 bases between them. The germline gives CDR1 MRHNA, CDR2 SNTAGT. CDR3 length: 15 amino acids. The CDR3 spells CASSGHETGANVLTF. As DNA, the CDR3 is TGTGCCAGCAGTGGACACGAGACTGGGGCCAACGTCCTGACTTTC.

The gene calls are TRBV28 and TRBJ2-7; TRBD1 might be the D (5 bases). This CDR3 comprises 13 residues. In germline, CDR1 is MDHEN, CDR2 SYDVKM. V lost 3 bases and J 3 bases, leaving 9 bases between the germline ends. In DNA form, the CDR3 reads TGTGCCAGCAGTTTCGGGCAGGGCTACGAGCAGTACTTC. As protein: CASSFGQGYEQYF.

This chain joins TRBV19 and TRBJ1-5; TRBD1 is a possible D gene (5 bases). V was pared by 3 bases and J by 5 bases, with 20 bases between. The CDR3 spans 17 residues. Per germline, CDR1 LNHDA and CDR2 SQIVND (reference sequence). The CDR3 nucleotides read TGTGCCAGTAGTATCAACCCCAGGGAAAGTAGGGATCAGCCCCAGCATTTT. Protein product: CASSINPRESRDQPQHF.

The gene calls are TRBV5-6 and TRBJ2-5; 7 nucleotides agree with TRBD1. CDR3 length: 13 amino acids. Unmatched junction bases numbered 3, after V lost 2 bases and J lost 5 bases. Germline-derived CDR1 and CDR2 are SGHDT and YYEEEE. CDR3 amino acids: CASSFDRVETQYF. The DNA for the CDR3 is TGTGCCAGCAGCTTTGACAGGGTGGAGACCCAGTACTTC.

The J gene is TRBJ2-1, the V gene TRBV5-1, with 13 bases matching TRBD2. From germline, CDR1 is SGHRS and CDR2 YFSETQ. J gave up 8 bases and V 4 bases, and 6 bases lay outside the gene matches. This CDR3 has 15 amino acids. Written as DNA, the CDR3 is TGCGCCAGCAGCCGGACTAGCGGGGGCCGAGATGAGCAGTTCTTC. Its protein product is CASSRTSGGRDEQFF.

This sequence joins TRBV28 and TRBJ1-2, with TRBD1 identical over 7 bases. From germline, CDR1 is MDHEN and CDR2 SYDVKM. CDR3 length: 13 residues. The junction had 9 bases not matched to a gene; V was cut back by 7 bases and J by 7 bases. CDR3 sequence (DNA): TGTGCCAGCACCCCCCCAGGGGGGACTGGCTACACCTTC. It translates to CASTPPGGTGYTF.

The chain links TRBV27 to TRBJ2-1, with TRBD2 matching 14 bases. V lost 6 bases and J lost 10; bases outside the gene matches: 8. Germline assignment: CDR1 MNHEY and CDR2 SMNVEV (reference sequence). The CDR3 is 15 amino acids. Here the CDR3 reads CASSPGTSGRGEQFF. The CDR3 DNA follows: TGTGCCAGCAGCCCCGGGACTAGCGGGAGAGGGGAGCAGTTCTTC.

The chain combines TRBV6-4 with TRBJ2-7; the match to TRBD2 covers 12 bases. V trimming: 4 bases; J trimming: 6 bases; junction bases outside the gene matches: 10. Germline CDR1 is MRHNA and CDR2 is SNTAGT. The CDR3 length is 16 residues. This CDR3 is CASSGLAGDSLCEQYF. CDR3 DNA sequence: TGTGCCAGCAGTGGACTAGCGGGAGATTCCCTATGCGAGCAGTACTTC.

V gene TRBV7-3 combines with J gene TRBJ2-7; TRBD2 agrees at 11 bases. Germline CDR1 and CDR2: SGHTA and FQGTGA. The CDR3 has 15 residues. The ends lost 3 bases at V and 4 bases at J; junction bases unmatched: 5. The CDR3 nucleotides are TGTGCCAGCAGCTTGGGGACTAGCGGTGTTTACGAGCAGTACTTC. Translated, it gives CASSLGTSGVYEQYF.

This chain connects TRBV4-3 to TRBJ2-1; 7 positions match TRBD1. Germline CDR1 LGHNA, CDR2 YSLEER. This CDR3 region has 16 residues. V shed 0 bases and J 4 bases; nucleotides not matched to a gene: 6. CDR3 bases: TGCGCCAGCAGCCAAGAAAGGACAGGAGCGTACAATGAGCAGTTCTTC. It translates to CASSQERTGAYNEQFF.